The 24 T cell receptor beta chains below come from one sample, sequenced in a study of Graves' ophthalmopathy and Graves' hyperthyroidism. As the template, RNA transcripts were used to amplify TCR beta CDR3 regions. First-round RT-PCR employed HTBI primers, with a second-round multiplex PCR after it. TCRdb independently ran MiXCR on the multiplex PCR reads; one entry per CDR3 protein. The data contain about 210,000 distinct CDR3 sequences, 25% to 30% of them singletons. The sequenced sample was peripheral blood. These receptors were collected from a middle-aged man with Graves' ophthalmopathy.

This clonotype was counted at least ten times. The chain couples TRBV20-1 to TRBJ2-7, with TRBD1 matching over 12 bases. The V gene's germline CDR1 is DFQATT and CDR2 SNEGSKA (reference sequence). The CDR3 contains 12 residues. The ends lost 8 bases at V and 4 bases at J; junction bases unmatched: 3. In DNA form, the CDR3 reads TGCAGTCCGGGACAGGGGGCTTACGAGCAGTACTTC. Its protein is CSPGQGAYEQYF.

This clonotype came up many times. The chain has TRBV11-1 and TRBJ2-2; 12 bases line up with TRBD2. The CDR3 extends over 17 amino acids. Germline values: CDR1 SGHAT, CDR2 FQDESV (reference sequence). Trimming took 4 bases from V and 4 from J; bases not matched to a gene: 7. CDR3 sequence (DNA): TGTGCCAGCAGCTCCCAACTAGCGGGAGGATCCACCGGGGAGCTGTTTTTT. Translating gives CASSSQLAGGSTGELFF.

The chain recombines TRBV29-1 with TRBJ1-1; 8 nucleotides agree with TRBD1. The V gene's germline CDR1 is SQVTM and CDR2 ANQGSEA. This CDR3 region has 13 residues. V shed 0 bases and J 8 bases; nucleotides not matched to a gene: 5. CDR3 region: CSVEDPGQVEAFF. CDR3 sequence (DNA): TGCAGCGTTGAAGATCCGGGACAGGTGGAAGCTTTCTTT.

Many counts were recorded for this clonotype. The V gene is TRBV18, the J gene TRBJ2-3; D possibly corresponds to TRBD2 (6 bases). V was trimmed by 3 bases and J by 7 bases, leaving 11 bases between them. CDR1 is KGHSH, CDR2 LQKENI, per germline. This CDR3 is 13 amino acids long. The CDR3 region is CASSPPGGYTQYF. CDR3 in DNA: TGTGCCAGCTCACCGCCCGGGGGATATACGCAGTATTTT.

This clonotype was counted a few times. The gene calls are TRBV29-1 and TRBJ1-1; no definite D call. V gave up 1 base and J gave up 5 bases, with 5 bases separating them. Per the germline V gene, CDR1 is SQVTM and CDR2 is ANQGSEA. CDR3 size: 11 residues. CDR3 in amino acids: CSVEASTEAFF. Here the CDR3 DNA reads TGCAGCGTTGAAGCCTCAACTGAAGCTTTCTTT.

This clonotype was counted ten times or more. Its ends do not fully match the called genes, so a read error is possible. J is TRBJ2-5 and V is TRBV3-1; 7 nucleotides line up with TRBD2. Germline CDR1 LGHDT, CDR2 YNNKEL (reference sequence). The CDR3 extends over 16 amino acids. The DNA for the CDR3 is TGTGCCAGCAGCCAAGGACTAGCAGATTACCAGGAGACCCAGTACTTC. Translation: CASSQGLADYQETQYF.

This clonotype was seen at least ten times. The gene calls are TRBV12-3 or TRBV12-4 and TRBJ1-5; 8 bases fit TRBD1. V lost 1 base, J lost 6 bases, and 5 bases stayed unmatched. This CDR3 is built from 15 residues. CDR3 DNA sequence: TGTGCCAGCAGTTTAGTTCGACAGGGGTTTCAGCCCCAGCATTTT. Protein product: CASSLVRQGFQPQHF.

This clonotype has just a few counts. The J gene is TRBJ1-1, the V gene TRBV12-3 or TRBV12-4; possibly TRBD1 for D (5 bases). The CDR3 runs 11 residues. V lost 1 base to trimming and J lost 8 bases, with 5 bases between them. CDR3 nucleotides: TGTGCCAGCAGTTTAGACAGGGAAGCTTTCTTT. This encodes CASSLDREAFF.

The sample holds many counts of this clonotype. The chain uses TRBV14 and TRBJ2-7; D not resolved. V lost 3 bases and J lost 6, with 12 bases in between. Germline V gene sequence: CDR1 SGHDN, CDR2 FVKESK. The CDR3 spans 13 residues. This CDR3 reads CASSQVSPLEQYF. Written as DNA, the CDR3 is TGTGCCAGCAGCCAGGTATCCCCCCTCGAGCAGTACTTC. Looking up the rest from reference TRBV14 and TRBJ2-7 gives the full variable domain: EAGVTQFPSHSVIEKGQTVTLRCDPISGHDNLYWYRRVMGKEIKFLLHFVKESKQDESGMPNNRFLAERTGGTYSTLKVQPAELEDSGVYFCASSQVSPLEQYFGPGTRLTVT.

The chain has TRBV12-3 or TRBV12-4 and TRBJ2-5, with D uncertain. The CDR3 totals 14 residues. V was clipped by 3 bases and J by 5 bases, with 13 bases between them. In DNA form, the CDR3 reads TGTGCCAGCAGTTTGGGCGGCTACGCGGAGACCCAGTACTTC. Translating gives CASSLGGYAETQYF.

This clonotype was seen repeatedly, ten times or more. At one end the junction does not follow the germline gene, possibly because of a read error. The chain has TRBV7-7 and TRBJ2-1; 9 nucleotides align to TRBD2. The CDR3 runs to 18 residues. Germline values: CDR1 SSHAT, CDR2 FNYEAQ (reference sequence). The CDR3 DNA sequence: TGTGCTAGCAGCGTGGCAGGGAGGGTAGCGGGAGAAAATCATGAGCAGTTCTTC. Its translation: CASSVAGRVAGENHEQFF. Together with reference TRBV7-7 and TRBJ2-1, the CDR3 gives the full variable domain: GAGVSQSPRYKVTKRGQDVTLRCDPISSHATLYWYQQALGQGPEFLTYFNYEAQPDKSGLPSDRFSAERPEGSISTLTIQRTEQRDSAMYRCASSVAGRVAGENHEQFFGPGTRLTVL.

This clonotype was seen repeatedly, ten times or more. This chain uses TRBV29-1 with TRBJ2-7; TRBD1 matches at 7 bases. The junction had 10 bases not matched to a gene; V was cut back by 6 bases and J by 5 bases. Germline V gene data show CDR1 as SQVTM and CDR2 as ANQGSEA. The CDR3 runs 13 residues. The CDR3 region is CSVLRDRRDEQYF. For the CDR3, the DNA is TGCAGCGTGCTCCGGGACAGAAGGGACGAGCAGTACTTC.

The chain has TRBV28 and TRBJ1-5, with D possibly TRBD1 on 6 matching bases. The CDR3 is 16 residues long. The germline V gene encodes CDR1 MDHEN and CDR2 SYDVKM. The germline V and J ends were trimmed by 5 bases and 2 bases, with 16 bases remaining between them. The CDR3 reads CASSRSRGLGNQPQHF. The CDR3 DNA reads TGTGCCAGCAGTCGCTCGCGGGGGCTTGGCAATCAGCCCCAGCATTTT.

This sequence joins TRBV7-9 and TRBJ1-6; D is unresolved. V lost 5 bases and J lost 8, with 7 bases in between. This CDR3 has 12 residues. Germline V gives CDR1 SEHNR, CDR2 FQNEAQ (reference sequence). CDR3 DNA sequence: TGTGCCAGCAGCGCCCAAGATTCACCCCTCCACTTT. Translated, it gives CASSAQDSPLHF. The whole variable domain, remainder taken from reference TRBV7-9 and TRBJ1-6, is DTGVSQNPRHKITKRGQNVTFRCDPISEHNRLYWYRQTLGQGPEFLTYFQNEAQLEKSRLLSDRFSAERPKGSFSTLEIQRTEQGDSAMYLCASSAQDSPLHFGNGTRLTVT.

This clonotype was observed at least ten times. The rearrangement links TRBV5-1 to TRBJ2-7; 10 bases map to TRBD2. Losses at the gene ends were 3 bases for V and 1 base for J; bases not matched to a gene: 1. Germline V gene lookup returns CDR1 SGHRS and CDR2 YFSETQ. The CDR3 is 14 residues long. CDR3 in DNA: TGCGCCAGCAGCTCTAGCGGGGGATCCTACGAGCAGTACTTC. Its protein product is CASSSSGGSYEQYF.

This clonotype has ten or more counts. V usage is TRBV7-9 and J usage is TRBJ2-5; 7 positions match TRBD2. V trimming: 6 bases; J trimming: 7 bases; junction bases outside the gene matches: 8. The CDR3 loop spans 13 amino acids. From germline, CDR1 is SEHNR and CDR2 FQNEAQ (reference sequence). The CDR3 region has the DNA TGTGCCAGCAGAAGTGGACTAGTTCCGACCCAGTACTTC. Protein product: CASRSGLVPTQYF.

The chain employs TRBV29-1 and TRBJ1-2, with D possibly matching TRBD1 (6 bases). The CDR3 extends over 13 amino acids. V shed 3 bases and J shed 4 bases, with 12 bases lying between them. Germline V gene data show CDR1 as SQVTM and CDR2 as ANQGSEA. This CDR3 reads CSVDPQGSYGYTF. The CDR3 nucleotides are TGCAGCGTTGACCCACAGGGATCCTATGGCTACACCTTC. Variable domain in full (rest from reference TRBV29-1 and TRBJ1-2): SAVISQKPSRDICQRGTSLTIQCQVDSQVTMMFWYRQQPGQSLTLIATANQGSEATYESGFVIDKFPISRPNLTFSTLTVSNMSPEDSSIYLCSVDPQGSYGYTFGSGTRLTVV.

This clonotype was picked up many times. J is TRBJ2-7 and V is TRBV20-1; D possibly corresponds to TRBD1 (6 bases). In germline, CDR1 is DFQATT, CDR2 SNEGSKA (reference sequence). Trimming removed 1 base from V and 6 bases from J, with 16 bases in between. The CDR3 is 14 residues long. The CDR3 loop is CSARGPRQESEQYF. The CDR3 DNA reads TGCAGTGCTAGAGGGCCCCGACAGGAGTCCGAGCAGTACTTC.

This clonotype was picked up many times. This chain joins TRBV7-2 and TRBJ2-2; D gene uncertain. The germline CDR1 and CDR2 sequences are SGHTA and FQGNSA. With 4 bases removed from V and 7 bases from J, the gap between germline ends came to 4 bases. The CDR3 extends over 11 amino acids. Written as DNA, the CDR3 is TGTGCCAGCAGCTATGACGGGGAGCTGTTTTTT. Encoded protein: CASSYDGELFF. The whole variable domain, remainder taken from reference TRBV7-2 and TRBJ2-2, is GAGVSQSPSNKVTEKGKDVELRCDPISGHTALYWYRQSLGQGLEFLIYFQGNSAPDKSGLPSDRFSAERTGGSVSTLTIQRTQQEDSAVYLCASSYDGELFFGEGSRLTVL.

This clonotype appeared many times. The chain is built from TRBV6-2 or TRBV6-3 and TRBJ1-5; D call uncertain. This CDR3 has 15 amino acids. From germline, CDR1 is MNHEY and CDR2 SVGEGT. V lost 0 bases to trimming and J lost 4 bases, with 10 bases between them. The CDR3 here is CASSYSGRLNQPQHF. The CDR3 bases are TGTGCCAGCAGTTACTCCGGGAGACTGAATCAGCCCCAGCATTTT.

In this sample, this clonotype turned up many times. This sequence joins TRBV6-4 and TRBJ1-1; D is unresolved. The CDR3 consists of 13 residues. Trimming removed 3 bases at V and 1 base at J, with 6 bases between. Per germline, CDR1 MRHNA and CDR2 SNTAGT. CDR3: CASSETWNTEAFF. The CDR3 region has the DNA TGTGCCAGCAGTGAGACATGGAACACTGAAGCTTTCTTT.

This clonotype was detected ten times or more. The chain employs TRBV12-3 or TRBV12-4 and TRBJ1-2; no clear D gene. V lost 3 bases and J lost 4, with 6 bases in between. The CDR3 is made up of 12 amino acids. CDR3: CASSLTGYGYTF. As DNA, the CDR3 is TGTGCCAGCAGTTTGACGGGCTATGGCTACACCTTC.

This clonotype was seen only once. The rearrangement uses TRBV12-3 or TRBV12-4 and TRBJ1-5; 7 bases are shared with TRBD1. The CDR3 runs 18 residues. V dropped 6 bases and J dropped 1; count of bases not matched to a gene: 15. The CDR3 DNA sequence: TGTGCCAGCAGGCCAGGGACAGCTGTCCTCTCAAGCAATCAGCCCCAGCATTTT. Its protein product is CASRPGTAVLSSNQPQHF.

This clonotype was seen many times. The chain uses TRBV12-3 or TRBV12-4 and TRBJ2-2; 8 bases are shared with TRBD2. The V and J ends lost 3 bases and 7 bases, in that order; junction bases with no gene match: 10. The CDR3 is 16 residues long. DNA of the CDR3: TGTGCCAGCAGTTTTAGGTCTAGCGGGCCCGGCGGGGAGCTGTTTTTT. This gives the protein CASSFRSSGPGGELFF.